Below, 2 T cell receptor beta chains from the same sample are listed, as sequenced in a study of T cells in Graves' hyperthyroidism and ophthalmopathy. It was RNA transcripts that yielded the amplified TCR beta CDR3 regions. First-round RT-PCR targeting the TCR CDR3 was performed with the HTBI primer set. Each CDR3 protein gets one entry after TCRdb re-called the multiplex PCR reads with MiXCR. Here the sample spans 130,000 or so distinct CDR3 sequences, about 20% being singletons. Sequenced material: blood. These receptors came from a woman aged 45-65 years with Graves' hyperthyroidism that later progressed to Graves' ophthalmopathy.

The genes are TRBV28 and TRBJ2-7, with 9 positions matching TRBD1. The J segment lost 5 bases and the V segment lost 6 bases, leaving 11 bases of the junction unmatched. This CDR3 is 15 amino acids long. Germline assignment: CDR1 MDHEN and CDR2 SYDVKM. CDR3 DNA: TGTGCCAGCAGGCGGGGCGGGACAGGGCGCGACGAGCAGTACTTC. This encodes CASRRGGTGRDEQYF.

This clonotype was counted at least ten times. J is TRBJ1-2 and V is TRBV2, with a tentative D call TRBD1 (6 bases). Germline lookup yields CDR1 SNHLY and CDR2 FYNNEI. The CDR3 has 14 amino acids. V dropped 4 bases and J dropped 7 bases, with 16 bases sitting between them. The CDR3: CASSGLQGSFGYTF. CDR3 sequence (DNA): TGTGCCAGCAGTGGATTACAGGGATCCTTTGGCTACACCTTC.